A single sample gave rise to the 16 T cell receptor beta chains below, sequenced in a study of shared clonotypes between healthy human individuals. Here immunoSEQ multiplex PCR was the method, and the copy in TCRdb shows in-frame clones only, minus some. This sample carries approximately 2.4 million clones, 90% to 96% of them seen once, and the ten largest clones take 0.13%. Specimen: naive CD4+ T cells sorted from blood. Subset reported: CD45RA+ positively selected. The receptors shown here come from a man aged 18 to 30 in good health.

The chain recombines TRBV13 with TRBJ2-4, with TRBD1 identical over 9 bases. Looked up from germline, CDR1 is PRHDT and CDR2 is FYEKMQ (reference sequence). V gave up 5 bases and J gave up 0 bases; unmatched junction bases: 2. The CDR3 runs to 15 residues. This chain's CDR3 is CASSEDRGAKNIQYF. The CDR3 nucleotides read TGTGCCAGCAGCGAGGACAGGGGAGCCAAAAACATTCAGTACTTC.

The chain employs TRBV6-5 and TRBJ2-7; TRBD1 is a possible D gene (6 bases). The length of the CDR3 is 12 residues. The V and J ends lost 5 bases and 5 bases respectively, with 10 bases between them. CDR1 is MNHEY and CDR2 is SVGAGI in the germline V gene. The CDR3: CASSRTENEQYF. The DNA for the CDR3 is TGTGCCAGCAGTCGGACAGAGAACGAGCAGTACTTC.

This sequence joins TRBV28 and TRBJ2-2; D is perhaps TRBD1 (5 bases). This CDR3 region has 15 residues. Looked up from germline, CDR1 is MDHEN and CDR2 is SYDVKM. V was shortened by 7 bases and J by 0 bases, with 12 bases between the two germline ends. CDR3 sequence: CASTFARANTGELFF. The DNA of the CDR3 is TGTGCCAGCACCTTTGCCAGGGCGAACACCGGGGAGCTGTTTTTT.

V usage is TRBV18 and J usage is TRBJ1-4; a weak D match, TRBD1 (5 bases). CDR3 length: 12 residues. V was cut by 8 bases and J by 8 bases, with 12 bases left in between. Germline CDR1 and CDR2: KGHSH and LQKENI. CDR3 coding DNA: TGTGCCAGCGGGGCGTTTGTGGAAAAACTGTTTTTT. Residues: CASGAFVEKLFF.

This rearrangement joins TRBV18 to TRBJ2-5; D call uncertain. CDR3 length: 13 residues. Trimming took 5 bases from V and 0 from J, leaving 7 bases between them. CDR1 KGHSH and CDR2 LQKENI come from the germline V gene. The chain's CDR3 is CASSTKYQETQYF. The CDR3 DNA reads as TGTGCCAGCTCAACAAAGTACCAAGAGACCCAGTACTTC. Full variable domain (missing parts from reference TRBV18 and TRBJ2-5): NAGVMQNPRHLVRRRGQEARLRCSPMKGHSHVYWYRQLPEEGLKFMVYLQKENIIDESGMPKERFSAEFPKEGPSILRIQQVVRGDSAAYFCASSTKYQETQYFGPGTRLLVL.

CDR3 sequence reads: CASTAGEGTYGYTF. Here the CDR3 DNA reads TGTGCCAGCACCGCAGGGGAGGGGACCTATGGCTACACCTTC. The rearrangement links TRBV6-5 to TRBJ1-2; D is perhaps TRBD1 (6 bases). The CDR3 totals 14 residues. Germline V gene sequence: CDR1 MNHEY, CDR2 SVGAGI. Trimming took 7 bases from V and 4 from J, leaving 16 bases between them.

The genes are TRBV2 and TRBJ2-1; D unclear. The CDR3 consists of 13 residues. The V gene's germline CDR1 is SNHLY and CDR2 FYNNEI. V dropped 0 bases and J dropped 10 bases, with 10 bases sitting between them. This chain's CDR3 is CASSEARAWEQFF. CDR3 bases: TGTGCCAGCAGTGAAGCGCGAGCTTGGGAGCAGTTCTTC.

J is TRBJ1-1 and V is TRBV25-1, with 7 positions matching TRBD1. Germline loops: CDR1 MGHDK, CDR2 SYGVNS. The CDR3 has 16 amino acids. Trimming removed 2 bases from V and 0 bases from J; junction bases left unmatched: 6. CDR3 residues: CASSEPRGALNTEAFF. The DNA for the CDR3 is TGTGCCAGCAGTGAACCCAGGGGGGCGTTGAACACTGAAGCTTTCTTT.

The rearrangement links TRBV29-1 to TRBJ2-7; D is undetermined. The CDR3 is 13 amino acids. Germline V gene sequence: CDR1 SQVTM, CDR2 ANQGSEA. The V end lost 2 bases, the J end lost 3 bases, and 11 bases lay between the germline ends. The CDR3 bases are TGCAGCGTTGAATATCAGGCCGGCTACGAGCAGTACTTC. Its protein product is CSVEYQAGYEQYF.

The chain couples TRBV19 to TRBJ1-1; no clear D gene. Germline V gene data show CDR1 as LNHDA and CDR2 as SQIVND (reference sequence). The CDR3 sequence is 14 residues long. V shed 6 bases and J shed 3 bases, with 14 bases lying between them. CDR3 coding DNA: TGTGCCAGTAGGGCACTAAGTCCGGACACTGAAGCTTTCTTT. Translated, it gives CASRALSPDTEAFF.

This chain joins TRBV7-2 and TRBJ1-1; perhaps TRBD1 as D (5 bases). Trimming took off 2 bases at V and 5 bases at J, with 18 bases between the two ends. Germline V CDR1 and CDR2: SGHTA, FQGNSA. This CDR3 comprises 16 residues. Written as DNA, the CDR3 is TGTGCCAGCAGCTTAAGGGGAGGTCTAGTAAGGACTGAAGCTTTCTTT. Translation: CASSLRGGLVRTEAFF.

This chain uses TRBV6-5 with TRBJ2-7; TRBD2 is a possible D gene (6 bases). The CDR3 has 14 residues. V lost 7 bases to trimming and J lost 5 bases, with 18 bases between them. CDR1 and CDR2 (germline): MNHEY, SVGAGI. The CDR3 DNA reads as TGTGCCAGCACGGGCCCCCGCGGGATCGACGAGCAGTACTTC. Its translation is CASTGPRGIDEQYF.

The chain combines TRBV4-1 with TRBJ2-1, with TRBD1 as a possible D gene (6 bases). With 4 bases removed from V and 0 bases from J, the gap between germline ends came to 16 bases. Germline V gives CDR1 MGHRA, CDR2 YSYEKL. The CDR3 spans 17 residues. CDR3 loop: CASSLSPTGRSYNEQFF. The CDR3 DNA sequence: TGCGCCAGCAGCCTCAGCCCGACAGGCCGCTCCTACAATGAGCAGTTCTTC.

A note on this clone: In the same sample, other DNA sequences code for this CDR3. The chain has TRBV6-1 and TRBJ1-1, with D maybe TRBD1 (5 bases). V lost 2 bases, J lost 6 bases, and 13 bases lay in between. This CDR3 has 14 amino acids. CDR1 is MNHNS and CDR2 is SASEGT in the germline V gene. CDR3 in DNA: TGTGCCAGCAGTGAACGGGGGAGAGGGTCTGAAGCTTTCTTT. Its protein product is CASSERGRGSEAFF.

Note on this clone: Distinct nucleotide sequences in the sample also encode this CDR3. The chain is built from TRBV12-5 and TRBJ2-5; D unresolved. The CDR3 is made up of 14 amino acids. The V end lost 3 bases, the J end lost 1 base, and 9 bases lay between the germline ends. The V gene's germline CDR1 is LGHNT and CDR2 FRNRAP. CDR3 amino acids: CASGLGGVQETQYF. The CDR3 DNA sequence: TGTGCTAGTGGTTTAGGCGGAGTCCAAGAGACCCAGTACTTC.

This clone is a singleton in its sample. CDR3 residues: CASSVRQGEEGGYTF. The CDR3 DNA reads TGTGCCAGCAGCGTTCGACAGGGGGAAGAGGGTGGCTACACCTTC. The chain is built from TRBV2 and TRBJ1-2, with 9 bases lining up with TRBD1. Germline CDR1 is SNHLY and CDR2 is FYNNEI. The CDR3 runs to 15 residues. V was clipped by 6 bases and J by 7 bases; unmatched bases: 12.